This paragraph reports one T cell receptor (beta chain). Its specificity is not known. Among CD8+ T cells, naive ones were CD45RO-CCR7+CD27+CD95-. The TRB libraries of cDNA were built by UMI-labeled 5' RACE. TCRdb re-called the 5' RACE reads and shows each CDR3 protein once, DNA omitted. The sample has some 61,000 distinct CDR3 sequences. The entry originates in a study of CXCR3-negative and CXCR3-positive naive CD8 T cells. Study conclusions and caveats: In CXCR3-positive naive cells, the TRB CDR3s were more hydrophobic than in CXCR3-negative naive cells.

The CDR3 consists of 14 residues. Germline V lookup: CDR1 DFQATT, CDR2 SNEGSKA (reference sequence). This receptor was identified in a human donor in good health. Some clones in this sample may be carry-over from other donors' samples. V usage is TRBV20-1 and J usage is TRBJ1-1. The source material was naive CXCR3- CD8+ T cells from blood. Sample subset: CD45RO-CCR7+CD27+CD95- naive CD8+ T cells lacking CXCR3 (TNR3-). The CDR3 protein is CSARDGRDSAEAFF.